These T cell receptor beta chains were read from a single sample in a study of blood T cell repertoires in COVID-19. Assay: immunoSEQ multiplex PCR; the TCRdb copy retains only in-frame clones and omits some. The sample lists under 60,000 clones, approximately 88% occurring once. The specimen sequenced was peripheral blood. The receptors come from a human donor with active COVID-19. The donor label of this sample is uncertain. Both conserved end residues are trimmed from each CDR3.

>TRBV30
AWSSQANTEAF
>TRBV7-9
ASRRQGGTNEKLF
>TRBV27
ASSPHLAGRTDTQY
>TRBV18
ASSPGQAGKETQY
>TRBV12-3/TRBV12-4
ASSLATNGYT
>TRBV29-1
SVARSSYEQY
>TRBV28
ASRGSRGNNEQF
>TRBV30
AWDQGAGNEKLF
>TRBV5-1
ASSFVQGSTYNEQF
>TRBV25-1
ASSESQGYQPQH
>TRBV27
ASSSDRNTGELF
>TRBV7-3
ASSPSGALWTGELF
>TRBV5-1
ASSLQGGNQPQH
>TRBV7-9
ASSLENQPQH
>TRBV14
ASSLFAGALNEQF
>TRBV14
ASRGAYEQY
>TRBV5-1
ASSLGTSGGVKETQY
>TRBV27
ASSPGTGGFGANVLT
>TRBV27
ASSSEGQSPYEQY
>TRBV19
ASSIALRTGELF
>TRBV20-1
SASLPGLAVHNEQF
>TRBV28
ASNLGGVSNQPQH
>TRBV27
ASSLGGVDSPLH
>TRBV3-1/TRBV3-2
ASSSGADSTDTQY
>TRBV9
ASSPLSGSDEQF
>TRBV9
ASSEQGIWGTEAF
>TRBV16
ASSLKGTGNSPLH
>TRBV25-1
ASSEFGADTQY
>TRBV11-1
ASSWTSAAGAQY
>TRBV7-8
ASSLTASNEKLF
>TRBV19
ASKPAGSRTDTQY
>TRBV19
ASSTGDEQY
>TRBV13
ASSSRVGGYT
>TRBV28
ASRPASSRGRNTEAF
>TRBV4-2
ASSQAGGPYNEQF
>TRBV27
ASSKTRPGGEKLF
>TRBV6-5
ASSQYRVSTEKLF
>TRBV7-9
ASSATSGRTYEQY
>TRBV2
ASSDLQYGYT
>TRBV14
ASSQGGYYEQY
>TRBV3-1/TRBV3-2
ASSHRRGGSSYNEQF
>TRBV19
ASSLQGSTDTQY
>TRBV5-1
ASGPTGASGELF
>TRBV18
ASSPDGGYYEQY
>TRBV27
ASSLSLEGHGYT
>TRBV7-6
ASSFGGVRDTIY